The 27 T cell receptor beta chains listed next were all sequenced from one sample in a study of beta chain features in type 1 diabetes. Investigators reverse transcribed all isolated RNA, so they sequenced expressed TCRB transcripts. Using immunoSEQ multiplex PCR, the repertoire was profiled, and TCRdb retains in-frame clones only, with some absent. Of approximately 250,000 clones listed, 16% are singletons. No cognate antigen is known for these TCRs. Notes on the study in general: Moderately but significantly shorter TCRB CDR3s were found in Type 1 diabetes patients in all four CD4+ subsets.

Sequenced material: naive CD4+ T cells from blood. These receptors all come from a man aged 30-40 years with type 1 diabetes.

This sequence joins TRBV15 and TRBJ2-7, with TRBD1 matching 7 bases. V was clipped by 0 bases and J by 4 bases; unmatched bases: 12. CDR1 and CDR2 from the germline V gene are LNHNV and YYDKDF (reference sequence). This CDR3 contains 17 residues. The CDR3 loop is CATSRDRKQGKLYEQYF. In DNA form, the CDR3 reads TGTGCCACCAGCAGAGATAGAAAACAGGGGAAATTGTACGAGCAGTACTTC. Combining the CDR3 with reference TRBV15 and TRBJ2-7 gives the whole variable domain DAMVIQNPRYQVTQFGKPVTLSCSQTLNHNVMYWYQQKSSQAPKLLFHYYDKDFNNEADTPDNFQSRRPNTSFCFLDIRSPGLGDTAMYLCATSRDRKQGKLYEQYFGPGTRLTVT.

This clone has more than one count but fewer than ten. The chain links TRBV9 to TRBJ1-2; unclear D gene. Germline CDR1 SGDLS, CDR2 YYNGEE. V lost 3 bases and J lost 6, with 9 bases in between. CDR3 length equals 12 residues. This chain's CDR3 is CASSATPDGYTF. The CDR3 region has the DNA TGTGCCAGCAGCGCTACGCCAGATGGCTACACCTTC.

J is TRBJ2-1 and V is TRBV29-1; 10 nucleotides align to TRBD2. CDR1 is SQVTM, CDR2 ANQGSEA, per germline. The V and J ends lost 6 bases and 2 bases, in that order; junction bases with no gene match: 7. The CDR3 runs 15 residues. DNA for the CDR3: TGCAGCGTAGCCTATCTAGCGGGAGCCTACAATGAGCAGTTCTTC. Translation: CSVAYLAGAYNEQFF.

With regard to this clone: Additional DNA sequences in this sample encode the identical CDR3. The V gene is TRBV2, the J gene TRBJ1-5; 7 bases line up with TRBD1. The CDR3 runs 14 residues. Germline assignment: CDR1 SNHLY and CDR2 FYNNEI. V dropped 4 bases and J dropped 2; count of bases not matched to a gene: 2. The CDR3 loop reads CASSGTGGNQPQHF. In nucleotides, the CDR3 is TGTGCCAGCAGTGGCACAGGGGGCAATCAGCCCCAGCATTTT.

This clone turned up a few times. Other DNA sequences of this sample code for an identical CDR3. V and J are TRBV29-1 and TRBJ2-5; D ambiguous. This CDR3 has 10 residues. CDR1 SQVTM and CDR2 ANQGSEA come from the germline V gene. V was trimmed by 7 bases and J by 4 bases, leaving 7 bases between them. The CDR3 sequence is CSGGGETQYF. CDR3 sequence (DNA): TGCAGCGGGGGTGGAGAGACCCAGTACTTC.

The chain employs TRBV29-1 and TRBJ2-1; TRBD1 matches 7 bases. J lost 7 bases, V lost 6 bases, and 9 bases had no gene match. The CDR3 is made up of 13 amino acids. Germline V gene data show CDR1 as SQVTM and CDR2 as ANQGSEA. CDR3 region: CSVLQGERNEQFF. The DNA for the CDR3 is TGCAGCGTGTTGCAGGGGGAAAGGAATGAGCAGTTCTTC.

The V call is TRBV29-1, the J call TRBJ2-7; tentative D call: TRBD1 (5 bases). Germline assignment: CDR1 SQVTM and CDR2 ANQGSEA. V lost 0 bases, J lost 0 bases, and 9 bases lay in between. CDR3 length: 14 residues. As DNA, the CDR3 is TGCAGCGTTGAAGATAACCAGGGCTCCTACGAGCAGTACTTC. This sequence encodes CSVEDNQGSYEQYF.

The chain carries TRBV5-6 and TRBJ2-1; 11 bases align to TRBD2. Trimming at V came to 3 bases and at J to 5 bases, leaving 4 bases not matched to a gene. The germline V gene encodes CDR1 SGHDT and CDR2 YYEEEE. The CDR3 runs to 15 residues. CDR3: CASSSMTSGNNEQFF. The CDR3 DNA sequence: TGTGCCAGCAGCTCAATGACTAGCGGGAACAATGAGCAGTTCTTC. The full variable domain, rest sourced from reference TRBV5-6 and TRBJ2-1, is DAGVTQSPTHLIKTRGQQVTLRCSPKSGHDTVSWYQQALGQGPQFIFQYYEEEERQRGNFPDRFSGHQFPNYSSELNVNALLLGDSALYLCASSSMTSGNNEQFFGPGTRLTVL.

This chain links TRBV4-3 with TRBJ2-5; no clear D. Germline V gene data show CDR1 as LGHNA and CDR2 as YSLEER. With 1 base removed from V and 5 bases from J, the gap between germline ends came to 14 bases. This CDR3 is 15 amino acids long. The DNA for the CDR3 is TGCGCCAGCAGCCAAGGGGAAATGTTCGTTGAGACCCAGTACTTC. It is translated as CASSQGEMFVETQYF.

This chain links TRBV5-1 with TRBJ2-4, with 7 bases aligning to TRBD1. CDR1 and CDR2 from the germline V gene are SGHRS and YFSETQ. V was clipped by 7 bases and J by 8 bases; unmatched bases: 9. The CDR3 is 13 residues long. CDR3 DNA: TGCGCCAGCGGGACAGAACAAAGAGACATTCAGTACTTC. Translation gives CASGTEQRDIQYF.

This clone was counted a few times. The chain combines TRBV7-2 with TRBJ2-1; tentatively, D is TRBD1 (5 bases). V lost 4 bases, J lost 8 bases, and 18 bases lay in between. The germline gives CDR1 SGHTA, CDR2 FQGNSA. This CDR3 is 15 amino acids long. CDR3 DNA: TGTGCCAGCAGCTACCTCGGCAGGGTTTCGGATGAGCAGTTCTTC. Protein: CASSYLGRVSDEQFF.

A few counts support this clone. V and J are TRBV25-1 and TRBJ2-3; the D gene is possibly TRBD2 (6 bases). Germline V gives CDR1 MGHDK, CDR2 SYGVNS. Trimming removed 3 bases from V and 5 bases from J, with 15 bases in between. The CDR3 has 15 amino acids. This CDR3 is CASSETRGVGDTQYF. CDR3 nucleotides: TGTGCCAGCAGTGAGACTAGGGGCGTTGGAGATACGCAGTATTTT. Drawing the rest from reference TRBV25-1 and TRBJ2-3, the complete variable domain is EADIYQTPRYLVIGTGKKITLECSQTMGHDKMYWYQQDPGMELHLIHYSYGVNSTEKGDLSSESTVSRIRTEHFPLTLESARPSHTSQYLCASSETRGVGDTQYFGPGTRLTVL.

This clone was seen more than once but under ten times. The chain employs TRBV30 and TRBJ1-4; D uncertain. Per the germline V gene, CDR1 is GTSNPN and CDR2 is SVGIG (reference sequence). Trimming removed 2 bases from V and 7 bases from J, with 11 bases in between. The CDR3 extends over 13 amino acids. This chain's CDR3 is CAWSPGSGEKLFF. DNA for the CDR3: TGTGCCTGGAGTCCGGGGTCCGGTGAAAAACTGTTTTTT.

Comment on this clone: The same CDR3 arises from other DNA sequences in this sample as well. This rearrangement joins TRBV30 to TRBJ2-7, with 11 bases aligning to TRBD2. CDR1 is GTSNPN and CDR2 is SVGIG in the germline V gene (reference sequence). J was trimmed by 4 bases and V by 0 bases; bases with no gene match: 2. The CDR3 spans 14 residues. This chain's CDR3 is CAWSVTSGSYEQYF. The CDR3 region has the DNA TGTGCCTGGAGTGTTACTAGCGGGAGTTACGAGCAGTACTTC.

The chain uses TRBV10-3 and TRBJ2-3, with D possibly TRBD2 on 6 matching bases. The CDR3 is 16 residues long. CDR1 and CDR2 from the germline V gene are ENHRY and SYGVKD. With 3 bases removed from V and 4 bases from J, the gap between germline ends came to 17 bases. CDR3 sequence: CAISDPGEALADTQYF. CDR3 bases: TGTGCCATCAGTGATCCGGGGGAGGCCCTGGCAGATACGCAGTATTTT.

The CDR3 DNA follows: TGTGCCAGCAGTGGACCACTAGCGGAGCAGTTCTTC. Its protein product is CASSGPLAEQFF. The rearrangement joins TRBV25-1 to TRBJ2-1; TRBD2 agrees at 7 bases. CDR1 is MGHDK and CDR2 is SYGVNS in the germline V gene. This CDR3 spans 12 amino acids. Trimming took 4 bases from V and 10 from J; bases not matched to a gene: 4.

This clone has only a few counts. The chain employs TRBV23-1 and TRBJ2-7; TRBD1 is a possible D gene (5 bases). Being an ORF, TRBV23-1 has a function that is uncertain. V was trimmed by 3 bases and J by 4 bases, leaving 10 bases between them. The CDR3 totals 13 residues. This CDR3 is CASSHPGIYEQYF. CDR3 nucleotide sequence: TGCGCCAGCAGTCATCCAGGGATTTACGAGCAGTACTTC.

This clone was detected only a few times. This chain joins TRBV1 and TRBJ2-7; TRBD2, as called in the table, went unchecked against the DNA. TRBV1 is listed as a pseudogene. The CDR3 is 14 residues long. The chain's CDR3 is CTSSQREGPGEQYF. The CDR3 DNA is TGCACCAGCAGCCAACGAGAGGGCCCCGGCGAGCAGTACTTC.

The chain carries TRBV5-4 and TRBJ2-2; D perhaps matches TRBD2 (6 bases). Germline V gives CDR1 SGHNT, CDR2 YYREEE (reference sequence). The CDR3 spans 14 residues. The V gene lost 2 bases and the J gene lost 4 bases, with 9 bases spanning the gap. The CDR3 coding sequence is TGTGCCAGCAGCTTCCGGGGGATCACCGGGGAGCTGTTTTTT. It encodes CASSFRGITGELFF.

The chain uses TRBV4-3 and TRBJ2-3; D not certain. Germline CDR1 reads LGHNA; CDR2 reads YSLEER. Trimming removed 0 bases from V and 4 bases from J, with 11 bases in between. The CDR3 covers 15 residues. The CDR3 region has the DNA TGCGCCAGCAGCCAAGAACCTATCGACCCAGATACGCAGTATTTT. Protein sequence: CASSQEPIDPDTQYF.

In this sample, this clone turned up a few times. The chain is built from TRBV25-1 and TRBJ1-1, with 10 bases lining up with TRBD1. V lost 5 bases and J lost 3; bases outside the gene matches: 6. The germline gives CDR1 MGHDK, CDR2 SYGVNS. CDR3 length: 15 amino acids. CDR3 DNA sequence: TGTGCCAGCAGTACGACAGGGGGCGGGCACACTGAAGCTTTCTTT. Encoded protein: CASSTTGGGHTEAFF. Full variable domain (rest looked up from reference TRBV25-1 and TRBJ1-1): EADIYQTPRYLVIGTGKKITLECSQTMGHDKMYWYQQDPGMELHLIHYSYGVNSTEKGDLSSESTVSRIRTEHFPLTLESARPSHTSQYLCASSTTGGGHTEAFFGQGTRLTVV.

In its sample, this clone was seen a few times. The V gene is TRBV28, the J gene TRBJ2-7; TRBD1 is a possible D gene (6 bases). The CDR3 spans 14 residues. The V gene lost 4 bases and the J gene lost 5 bases, with 15 bases spanning the gap. Germline assignment: CDR1 MDHEN and CDR2 SYDVKM. The CDR3 DNA reads as TGTGCCAGCAGTTCACCGGGACAACTCAACGAGCAGTACTTC. This translates into CASSSPGQLNEQYF.

The chain employs TRBV10-3 and TRBJ2-7, with 7 nucleotides matching TRBD1. Looked up from germline, CDR1 is ENHRY and CDR2 is SYGVKD. V lost 6 bases, J lost 3 bases, and 8 bases stayed unmatched. The CDR3 runs to 14 residues. This chain's CDR3 is CAIRTGEGIYEQYF. For the CDR3, the DNA is TGTGCCATCAGAACAGGGGAAGGGATCTACGAGCAGTACTTC.

CDR3 bases: TGTGCCAGCAGCTCTCTAAAGGGGGAGACCCAGTACTTC. Residues: CASSSLKGETQYF. The rearrangement links TRBV7-2 to TRBJ2-5; maybe TRBD1 (5 bases). Germline CDR1 reads SGHTA; CDR2 reads FQGNSA. V lost 4 bases and J 5 bases, leaving 11 bases between the germline ends. This CDR3 is built from 13 residues.

This clone was seen more than once but under ten times. For the CDR3, the DNA is TGTGCCAGCAGGACCAGCCGCGAGCAGTACTTC. This gives the protein CASRTSREQYF. The V gene is TRBV5-4, the J gene TRBJ2-7; D is unresolved. The CDR3 is made up of 11 amino acids. V lost 5 bases to trimming and J lost 6 bases, with 9 bases between them. CDR1 is SGHNT and CDR2 is YYREEE in the germline V gene (reference sequence).

Comment on this clone: Other DNA sequences in this sample translate to the same CDR3. The V gene is TRBV28, the J gene TRBJ2-7; no clear D. V shed 11 bases and J shed 4 bases, with 12 bases lying between them. The CDR3 is made up of 11 amino acids. CDR1 and CDR2 from the germline V gene are MDHEN and SYDVKM. Here the CDR3 DNA reads TGTGCCTCGTCCCTTGGGTACGAGCAGTACTTC. It specifies CASSLGYEQYF.

The chain couples TRBV29-1 to TRBJ2-5; maybe TRBD2 (5 bases). Germline CDR1 and CDR2: SQVTM and ANQGSEA. This CDR3 contains 14 residues. V lost 0 bases and J 5 bases, leaving 13 bases between the germline ends. The CDR3 nucleotides are TGCAGCGTTGAAGATCGGCAGAGGGAGGAGACCCAGTACTTC. As protein: CSVEDRQREETQYF.